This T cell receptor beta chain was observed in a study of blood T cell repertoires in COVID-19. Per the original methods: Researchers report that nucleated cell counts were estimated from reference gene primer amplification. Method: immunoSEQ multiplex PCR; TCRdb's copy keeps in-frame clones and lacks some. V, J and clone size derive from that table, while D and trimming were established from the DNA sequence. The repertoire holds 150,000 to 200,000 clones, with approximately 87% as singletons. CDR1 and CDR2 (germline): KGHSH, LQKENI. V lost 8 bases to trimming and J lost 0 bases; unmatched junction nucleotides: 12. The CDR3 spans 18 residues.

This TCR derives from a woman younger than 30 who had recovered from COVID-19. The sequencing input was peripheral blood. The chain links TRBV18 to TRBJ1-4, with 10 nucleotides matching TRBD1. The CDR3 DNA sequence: TGTGCCAGCGGCCAAAGGGACAGGGGAAGGTCAACTAATGAAAAACTGTTTTTT. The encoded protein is CASGQRDRGRSTNEKLFF.